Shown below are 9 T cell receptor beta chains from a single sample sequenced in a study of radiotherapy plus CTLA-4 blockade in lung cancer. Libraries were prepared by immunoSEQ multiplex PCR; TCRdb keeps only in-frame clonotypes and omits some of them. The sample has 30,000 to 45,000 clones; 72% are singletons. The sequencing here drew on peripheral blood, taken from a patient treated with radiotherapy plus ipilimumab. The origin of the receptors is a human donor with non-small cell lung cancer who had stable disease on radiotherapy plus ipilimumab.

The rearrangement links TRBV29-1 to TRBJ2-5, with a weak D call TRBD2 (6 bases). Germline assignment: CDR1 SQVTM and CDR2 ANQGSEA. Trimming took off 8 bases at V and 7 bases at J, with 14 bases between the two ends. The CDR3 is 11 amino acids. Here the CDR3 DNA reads TGCAGCTCGATGGAGGGATGGACCCAGTACTTC. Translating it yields CSSMEGWTQYF.

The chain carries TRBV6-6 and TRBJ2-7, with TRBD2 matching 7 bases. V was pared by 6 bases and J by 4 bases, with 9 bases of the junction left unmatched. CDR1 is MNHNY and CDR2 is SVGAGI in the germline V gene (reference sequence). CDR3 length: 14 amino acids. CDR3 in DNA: TGTGCCAGCAGGGACGGGACTAACAAATACGAGCAGTACTTC. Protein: CASRDGTNKYEQYF.

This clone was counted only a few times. The CDR3 is CASSTKGVSGSYNEQFF. CDR3 bases: TGTGCCAGTAGTACTAAGGGGGTCTCGGGGTCCTACAATGAGCAGTTCTTC. V and J are TRBV19 and TRBJ2-1; a weak D match, TRBD1 (6 bases). Trimming took 4 bases from V and 1 from J, leaving 17 bases between them. Germline loops: CDR1 LNHDA, CDR2 SQIVND (reference sequence). The CDR3 has 17 amino acids.

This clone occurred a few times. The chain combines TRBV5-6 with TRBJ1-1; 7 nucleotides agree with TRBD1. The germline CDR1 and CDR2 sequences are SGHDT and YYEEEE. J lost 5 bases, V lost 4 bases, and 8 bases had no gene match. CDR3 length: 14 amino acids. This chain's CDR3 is CASSGTARRTEAFF. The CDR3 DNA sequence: TGTGCCAGCAGCGGGACAGCCAGAAGGACTGAAGCTTTCTTT. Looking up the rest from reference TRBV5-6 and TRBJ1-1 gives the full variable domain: DAGVTQSPTHLIKTRGQQVTLRCSPKSGHDTVSWYQQALGQGPQFIFQYYEEEERQRGNFPDRFSGHQFPNYSSELNVNALLLGDSALYLCASSGTARRTEAFFGQGTRLTVV.

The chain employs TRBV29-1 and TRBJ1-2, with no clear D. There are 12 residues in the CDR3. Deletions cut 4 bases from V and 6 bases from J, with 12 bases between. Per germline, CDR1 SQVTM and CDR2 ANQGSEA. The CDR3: CSVGPGGNGYTF. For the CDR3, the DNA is TGCAGCGTTGGACCCGGAGGGAATGGCTACACCTTC.

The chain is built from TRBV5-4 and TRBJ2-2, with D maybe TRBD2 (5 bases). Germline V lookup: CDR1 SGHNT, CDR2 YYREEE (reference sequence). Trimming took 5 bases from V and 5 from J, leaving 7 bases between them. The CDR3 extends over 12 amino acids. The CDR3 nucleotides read TGTGCCAGCAGGCCGGGAACCGGGGAGCTGTTTTTT. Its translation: CASRPGTGELFF.

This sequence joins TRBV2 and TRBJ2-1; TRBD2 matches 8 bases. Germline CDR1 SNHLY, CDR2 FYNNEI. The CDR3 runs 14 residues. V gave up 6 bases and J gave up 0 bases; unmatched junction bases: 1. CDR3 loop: CASRRGVSYNEQFF. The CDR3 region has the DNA TGTGCCAGCAGGCGGGGGGTCTCCTACAATGAGCAGTTCTTC.

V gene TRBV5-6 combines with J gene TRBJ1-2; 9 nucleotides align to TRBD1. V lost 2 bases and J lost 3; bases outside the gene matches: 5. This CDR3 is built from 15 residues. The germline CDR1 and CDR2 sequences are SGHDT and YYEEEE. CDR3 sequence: CASSLDRGSYYGYTF. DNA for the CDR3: TGTGCCAGCAGCTTAGACAGGGGGTCCTACTATGGCTACACCTTC. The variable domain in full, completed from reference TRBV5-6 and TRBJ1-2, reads DAGVTQSPTHLIKTRGQQVTLRCSPKSGHDTVSWYQQALGQGPQFIFQYYEEEERQRGNFPDRFSGHQFPNYSSELNVNALLLGDSALYLCASSLDRGSYYGYTFGSGTRLTVV.

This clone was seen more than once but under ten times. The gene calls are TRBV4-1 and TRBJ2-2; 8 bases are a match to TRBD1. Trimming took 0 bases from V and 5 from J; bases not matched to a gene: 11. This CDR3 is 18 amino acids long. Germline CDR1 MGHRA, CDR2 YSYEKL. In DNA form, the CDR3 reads TGCGCCAGCAGCCAAGATTTTCAGGGGGCGCGCGGAACCGGGGAGCTGTTTTTT. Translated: CASSQDFQGARGTGELFF.